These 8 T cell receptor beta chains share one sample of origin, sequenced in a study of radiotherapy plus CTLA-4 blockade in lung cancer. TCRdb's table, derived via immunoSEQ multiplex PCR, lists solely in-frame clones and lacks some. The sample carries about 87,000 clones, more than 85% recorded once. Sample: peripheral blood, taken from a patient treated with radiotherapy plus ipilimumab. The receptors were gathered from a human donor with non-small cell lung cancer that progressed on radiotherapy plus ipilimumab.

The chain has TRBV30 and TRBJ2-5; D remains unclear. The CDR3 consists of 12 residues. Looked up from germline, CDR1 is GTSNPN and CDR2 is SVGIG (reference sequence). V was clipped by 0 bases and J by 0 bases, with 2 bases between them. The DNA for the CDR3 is TGTGCCTGGAGTGTGGACCAAGAGACCCAGTACTTC. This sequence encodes CAWSVDQETQYF.

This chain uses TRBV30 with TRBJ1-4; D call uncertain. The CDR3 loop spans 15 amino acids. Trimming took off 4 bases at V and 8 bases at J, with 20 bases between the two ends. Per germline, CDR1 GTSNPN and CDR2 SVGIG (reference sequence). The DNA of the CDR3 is TGTGCCTGGAATAGCAAGAGTATGGCAGGAGAAAAACTGTTTTTT. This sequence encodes CAWNSKSMAGEKLFF.

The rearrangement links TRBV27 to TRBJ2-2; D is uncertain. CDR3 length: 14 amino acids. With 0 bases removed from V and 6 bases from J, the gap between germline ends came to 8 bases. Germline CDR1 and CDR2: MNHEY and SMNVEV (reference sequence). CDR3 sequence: CASSLSVTSGELFF. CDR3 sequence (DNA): TGTGCCAGCAGTTTATCGGTTACTTCCGGGGAGCTGTTTTTT.

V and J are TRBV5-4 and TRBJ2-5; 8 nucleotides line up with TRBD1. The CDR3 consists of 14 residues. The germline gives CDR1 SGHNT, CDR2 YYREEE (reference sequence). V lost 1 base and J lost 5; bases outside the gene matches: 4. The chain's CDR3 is CASSLQGAGETQYF. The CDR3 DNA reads TGTGCCAGCAGCTTGCAGGGGGCCGGCGAGACCCAGTACTTC.

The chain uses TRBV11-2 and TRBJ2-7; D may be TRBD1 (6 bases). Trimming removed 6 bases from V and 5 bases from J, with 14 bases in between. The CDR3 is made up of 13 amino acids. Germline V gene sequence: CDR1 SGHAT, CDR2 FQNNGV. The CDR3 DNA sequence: TGTGCCAGCAGACCTACAGGGTACCACGAGCAGTACTTC. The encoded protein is CASRPTGYHEQYF.

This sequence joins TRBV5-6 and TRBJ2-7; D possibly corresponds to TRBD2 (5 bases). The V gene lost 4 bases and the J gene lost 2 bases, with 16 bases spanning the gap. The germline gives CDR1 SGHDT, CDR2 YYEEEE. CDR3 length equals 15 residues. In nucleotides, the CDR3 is TGTGCCAGCAGCCCTTCCTGGACGGGGACCTACGAGCAGTACTTC. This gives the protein CASSPSWTGTYEQYF.

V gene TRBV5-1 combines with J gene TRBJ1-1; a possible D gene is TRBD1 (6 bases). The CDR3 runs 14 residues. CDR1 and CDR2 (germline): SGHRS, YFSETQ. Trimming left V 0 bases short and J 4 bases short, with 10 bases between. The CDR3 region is CASSLGQVITEAFF. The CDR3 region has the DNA TGCGCCAGCAGCTTGGGACAGGTTATCACTGAAGCTTTCTTT.

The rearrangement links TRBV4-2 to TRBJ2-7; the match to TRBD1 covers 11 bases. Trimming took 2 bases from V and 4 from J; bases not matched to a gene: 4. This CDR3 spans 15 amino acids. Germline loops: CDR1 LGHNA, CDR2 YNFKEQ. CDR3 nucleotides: TGTGCCAGCAGCCAATCCTGGGACAGGGGGTACGAGCAGTACTTC. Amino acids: CASSQSWDRGYEQYF.